This T cell receptor (beta chain) came from a study of T cells in Graves' hyperthyroidism and ophthalmopathy. General study results and limits: From stable hyperthyroidism, ophthalmopathy was separated by a 13 V-J model. Most expanded thyroid clonotypes above 0.001 recurred in blood. Ophthalmopathy got predicted by the model a median around 6.6 months before its onset.

The V and J ends lost 1 base and 4 bases respectively, with 13 bases between them. CDR1 is MNHNS and CDR2 is SASEGT in the germline V gene. The CDR3 contains 15 residues. TCR beta CDR3 regions were amplified from RNA. With the HTBI primer set, the TCR CDR3 went through a first round of RT-PCR. In TCRdb, the multiplex PCR reads were re-called with MiXCR into one record per CDR3 protein. This sample has hundreds of thousands of distinct CDR3 sequences, with roughly 13% found just once. In this sample, this clonotype turned up many times. Its antigen is unidentified. The origin of this receptor is a woman younger than 35 with Graves' hyperthyroidism. This sequence joins TRBV6-1 and TRBJ1-2; D is perhaps TRBD1 (6 bases). The sequencing input was blood. The CDR3: CASSEGGQGGYGYTF. CDR3 nucleotides: TGTGCCAGCAGTGAAGGGGGGCAGGGTGGCTATGGCTACACCTTC.